This is a list of T cell receptor beta chains from one sample in a study of read filtering for tumor transcriptome and immune sequencing. MiXCR was run by TCRdb on the reads, yielding one entry per CDR3 protein. In the table there are roughly 90,000 distinct CDR3 sequences, roughly 21% of which are singletons. Sequencing was done on a sample of a population of CD138-negative cells sorted from bone marrow. These receptors were collected from a donor older than 35 with multiple myeloma. The CDR3 runs from the conserved cysteine through the conserved F or W. The D gene is left open where the match is weak. Not every row has a clone size; where given, it reads once, few, many or a size class.

>TRBV5-1|few|TRBJ2-5|-
CASRQTQGETQYF
TGCGCCAGCAGACAGACTCAGGGAGAGACCCAGTACTTC
>TRBV2|few|TRBJ1-2|-
CASTSVNNYGYTF
TGTGCCAGCACGTCGGTGAATAACTATGGCTACACCTTC
>TRBV12-3/TRBV12-4|-|TRBJ1-1|TRBD1
CASTIAQGSTNTEAFF
TGTGCCAGCACCATCGCACAGGGGTCAACCAACACTGAAGCTTTCTTT
>TRBV29-1|-|TRBJ2-5|-
CSVARGEETQYF
TGCAGCGTTGCAAGAGGGGAAGAGACCCAGTACTTC
>TRBV28|many|TRBJ2-5|-
CASSLMETQYF
TGTGCCAGCAGTTTAATGGAGACCCAGTACTTC
>TRBV3-1|many|TRBJ1-1|TRBD1
CASRQQGSGEAFF
TGTGCCAGCAGGCAACAGGGGAGCGGTGAAGCTTTCTTT
>TRBV20-1|-|TRBJ2-1|-
CSAGGGGYNELFF
TGCAGTGCTGGAGGTGGGGGCTACAATGAGCTGTTCTTC
>TRBV6-6|medium-sized|TRBJ2-4|-
CASLQNVGKNIQYF
TGTGCCAGCCTACAGAACGTCGGTAAAAACATTCAGTACTTC
>TRBV5-1|many|TRBJ2-1|-
CASSAWTSNNEQFF
TGCGCCAGCAGCGCATGGACGTCAAACAATGAGCAGTTCTTC
>TRBV5-1|many|TRBJ2-5|TRBD1
CASKPSHRGEETQYF
TGCGCCAGCAAGCCCTCCCACAGGGGAGAGGAGACCCAGTACTTC
>TRBV6-5|many|TRBJ1-2|-
CASSRQGGETF
TGTGCCAGCAGTCGGCAGGGAGGTGAAACCTTC
>TRBV7-9|many|TRBJ2-4|TRBD2
CASSLVGTSGAKNIQYF
TGTGCCAGCAGCTTAGTGGGGACTAGCGGAGCCAAAAACATTCAGTACTTC
>TRBV12-3/TRBV12-4|few|TRBJ2-3|TRBD2
CASSFGLADTDTQYF
TGTGCCAGCAGTTTCGGACTAGCGGACACAGATACGCAGTATTTT
>TRBV28|-|TRBJ2-7|TRBD1
CASSRTGGSKEQYF
TGTGCCAGCAGTCGGACAGGGGGCTCGAAGGAGCAGTACTTC
>TRBV2|many|TRBJ2-7|-
CASCGTQAYEQYF
TGTGCCAGCTGCGGGACACAAGCCTACGAGCAGTACTTC
>TRBV6-2/TRBV6-3|many|TRBJ1-1|-
CASTPQGNTEAFF
TGTGCCAGCACCCCACAGGGGAACACTGAAGCTTTCTTT
>TRBV6-6|-|TRBJ2-7|-
CASSYGRSSYEQYF
TGTGCCAGCAGTTACGGTAGGAGCTCCTACGAGCAGTACTTC
>TRBV7-9|many|TRBJ1-1|-
CASSLVLLGRGTEAFF
TGTGCCAGCAGCTTAGTTTTGCTGGGGAGGGGCACTGAAGCTTTCTTT
>TRBV20-1|many|TRBJ2-2|TRBD1
CSARRQGAPGELFF
TGCAGTGCGCGTCGACAGGGGGCGCCCGGGGAGCTGTTTTTT
>TRBV14|-|TRBJ2-5|-
CASSPLNRHQETQYF
TGTGCCAGCAGTCCCCTGAACAGGCACCAAGAGACCCAGTACTTC
>TRBV20-1|few|TRBJ2-7|-
CSAMRGYEQYF
TGCAGTGCTATGAGGGGGTACGAGCAGTACTTC
>TRBV27|many|TRBJ1-1|-
CASSSWAGRDTEAFF
TGTGCCAGCAGTTCCTGGGCGGGGAGGGACACTGAAGCTTTCTTT
>TRBV20-1|-|TRBJ2-7|TRBD1
CSASRSGGEQYF
TGCAGTGCCAGCCGCTCAGGGGGCGAGCAGTACTTC
>TRBV6-5|few|TRBJ2-3|TRBD2
CASSRSGAVTDTQYF
TGTGCCAGCAGTAGGAGCGGGGCTGTCACAGATACGCAGTATTTT
>TRBV7-9|many|TRBJ2-5|-
CASSLLSIQETQYF
TGTGCCAGCAGCTTATTGTCTATCCAAGAGACCCAGTACTTC
>TRBV3-1|few|TRBJ2-7|-
CASSPNDRSYEQYF
TGTGCCAGCAGCCCCAATGACAGATCCTACGAGCAGTACTTC
>TRBV3-1|many|TRBJ2-1|-
CASSQRDQPYNEQFF
TGTGCCAGCAGCCAACGGGACCAACCTTATAATGAGCAGTTCTTC